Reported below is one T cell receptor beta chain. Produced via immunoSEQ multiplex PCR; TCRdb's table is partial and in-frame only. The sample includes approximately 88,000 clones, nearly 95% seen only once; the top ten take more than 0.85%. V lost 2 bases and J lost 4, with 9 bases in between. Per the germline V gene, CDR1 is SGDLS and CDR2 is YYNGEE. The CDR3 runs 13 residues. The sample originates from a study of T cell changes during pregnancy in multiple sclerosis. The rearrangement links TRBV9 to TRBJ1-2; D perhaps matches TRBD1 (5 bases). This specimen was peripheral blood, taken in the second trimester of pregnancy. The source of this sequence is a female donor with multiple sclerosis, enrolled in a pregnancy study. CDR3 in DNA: TGTGCCAGCAGCGTCCAGGGAACCTATGGCTACACCTTC. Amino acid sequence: CASSVQGTYGYTF.